Presented here are 9 T cell receptor beta chains from one specimen sequenced in a study of T cells after posttransplantation cyclophosphamide. Treatment was busulfan-fludarabine conditioning, a marrow graft, and cyclophosphamide on days +3 and +4. TCRdb's copy holds only in-frame clones and misses some; the assay was immunoSEQ multiplex PCR. The sample counts about 12,000 clones, none seen once; the ten largest own approximately 25%. The source material was PBMCs, sampled after allogeneic stem cell transplant with posttransplant cyclophosphamide. Receptor source: a female patient aged 35-55 years who received an allogeneic stem cell transplant from a related donor, was CMV-positive, and had acute GVHD only. These T cells may partly come from the graft donor.

This clone showed up many times. This chain joins TRBV19 and TRBJ2-3; possibly TRBD2 for D (6 bases). Trimming pared 5 bases from V and 0 bases from J, leaving 21 bases between. CDR1 is LNHDA and CDR2 is SQIVND in the germline V gene (reference sequence). CDR3 length: 18 amino acids. CDR3 bases: TGTGCCAGTAGTCTCGACAGTTCTGCTGCGGGAAGCACAGATACGCAGTATTTT. Protein: CASSLDSSAAGSTDTQYF.

By its share, this clone is medium-sized (0.01 to 0.1%). The chain uses TRBV6-6 and TRBJ2-7; D gene uncertain. CDR1 and CDR2 (germline): MNHNY, SVGAGI (reference sequence). The germline V and J ends were trimmed by 0 bases and 7 bases, with 7 bases remaining between them. There are 12 residues in the CDR3. The CDR3 DNA reads as TGTGCCAGCAGTTACTCTAGAAATGAGCAGTACTTC. Its protein product is CASSYSRNEQYF.

This clone was found many times. J is TRBJ1-6 and V is TRBV6-5; TRBD1 agrees at 7 bases. The CDR3 length is 15 residues. V trimming: 2 bases; J trimming: 5 bases; junction bases outside the gene matches: 3. Germline V CDR1 and CDR2: MNHEY, SVGAGI. CDR3 amino acids: CASSYDGTDNSPLHF. CDR3 coding DNA: TGTGCCAGCAGTTACGATGGGACAGATAATTCACCCCTCCACTTT.

This clone showed up many times. At one end, the junction sequence differs from germline, possibly due to a read error. The V gene is TRBV7-7, the J gene TRBJ1-5; tentative D call: TRBD1 (5 bases). CDR3 length: 16 residues. Germline loops: CDR1 SSHAT, CDR2 FNYEAQ (reference sequence). The CDR3: CASSLGTGTADQPQHF. CDR3 coding DNA: TGTGCTAGCAGCTTAGGTACCGGGACTGCTGATCAGCCCCAGCATTTT.

This clone was seen many times. The chain carries TRBV19 and TRBJ2-5; possible D gene TRBD2, 5 bases. The CDR3 runs 13 residues. The germline V and J ends were trimmed by 2 bases and 9 bases, with 13 bases remaining between them. In germline, CDR1 is LNHDA, CDR2 SQIVND (reference sequence). The CDR3 region is CASSIPLGRPQYF. As DNA, the CDR3 is TGTGCCAGTAGTATACCTTTAGGGAGACCCCAGTACTTC.

This clone has at least ten counts. The chain employs TRBV30 and TRBJ1-3; 7 nucleotides agree with TRBD1. The V gene's germline CDR1 is GTSNPN and CDR2 SVGIG (reference sequence). The CDR3 sequence is 16 residues long. V lost 2 bases and J lost 0; bases outside the gene matches: 7. The CDR3 sequence is CAWSRHRDSSGNTIYF. The CDR3 bases are TGTGCCTGGAGTCGCCACCGGGACAGCTCTGGAAACACCATATATTTT.

This clone has more than one count but fewer than ten. The chain employs TRBV30 and TRBJ1-2; tentatively, D is TRBD1 (6 bases). CDR1 and CDR2 (germline): GTSNPN, SVGIG (reference sequence). Trimming stripped 0 bases from V and 4 bases from J, with 15 bases between. The CDR3 is made up of 15 amino acids. CDR3 residues: CAWSVSAGVGYGYTF. The CDR3 nucleotides are TGTGCCTGGAGTGTGTCGGCAGGGGTTGGCTATGGCTACACCTTC.

This clone was detected many times. The V gene is TRBV6-5, the J gene TRBJ1-1; D may be TRBD1 (5 bases). This CDR3 spans 14 amino acids. Germline CDR1 reads MNHEY; CDR2 reads SVGAGI. Trimming left V 8 bases short and J 1 base short, with 14 bases between. For the CDR3, the DNA is TGTGCCAGCTTCCGGGGGTCGCCGAACACTGAAGCTTTCTTT. It encodes CASFRGSPNTEAFF.

This clone has a count of ten or more. This chain uses TRBV7-9 with TRBJ2-7; D may be TRBD2 (6 bases). Germline values: CDR1 SEHNR, CDR2 FQNEAQ (reference sequence). V dropped 1 base and J dropped 3 bases, with 13 bases sitting between them. CDR3 length equals 15 residues. Here the CDR3 DNA reads TGTGCCAGCAGCTTAGAGGGGACTGTCAGCTACGAGCAGTACTTC. Its translation is CASSLEGTVSYEQYF.